This entry is about one T cell receptor (beta chain). The record originates from a study of blood T cell repertoires in COVID-19. Background on the study: The samples span acute and convalescent COVID-19 from the United States, Italy and Spain. Sources were T cells, B-cell-depleted T cells, or PBMCs; the material itself was cDNA or gDNA.

The V and J ends lost 0 bases and 7 bases respectively, with 13 bases between them. Germline CDR1 is MGHRA and CDR2 is YSYEKL. This CDR3 contains 15 residues. Study processing details: Estimation of nucleated cell counts was performed using reference gene primer amplification. Produced via immunoSEQ multiplex PCR; TCRdb's table is partial and in-frame only. V and J calls and clone size are as listed in that table; D and trimming were resolved from the DNA. The sample lists 200,000 to 250,000 clones, roughly 88% seen once, with 9.7% in the top ten. This receptor was identified in a man aged 50-60 years with active or convalescent COVID-19. The chain has TRBV4-1 and TRBJ2-1; D perhaps matches TRBD1 (6 bases). Sequencing was done on a sample of peripheral blood. CDR3 DNA: TGCGCCAGCAGCCAAGATCGAGGGGGTTGGAATGAGCAGTTCTTC. Translated, it gives CASSQDRGGWNEQFF.